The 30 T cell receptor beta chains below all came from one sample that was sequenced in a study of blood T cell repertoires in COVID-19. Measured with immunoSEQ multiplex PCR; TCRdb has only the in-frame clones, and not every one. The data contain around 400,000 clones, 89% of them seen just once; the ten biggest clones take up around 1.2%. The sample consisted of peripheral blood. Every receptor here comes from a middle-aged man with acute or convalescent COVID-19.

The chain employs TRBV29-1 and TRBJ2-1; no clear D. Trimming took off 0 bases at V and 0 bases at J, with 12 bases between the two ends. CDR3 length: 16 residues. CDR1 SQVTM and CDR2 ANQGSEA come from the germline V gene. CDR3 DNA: TGCAGCGTTGAAGATCACCCGGAGAGCTCCTACAATGAGCAGTTCTTC. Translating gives CSVEDHPESSYNEQFF.

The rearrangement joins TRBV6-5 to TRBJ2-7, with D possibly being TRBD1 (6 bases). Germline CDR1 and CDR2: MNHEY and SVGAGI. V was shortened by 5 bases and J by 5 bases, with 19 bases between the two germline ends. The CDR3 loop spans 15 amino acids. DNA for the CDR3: TGTGCCAGCAGTAGAACAGGGACCCTCTCGGACGAGCAGTACTTC. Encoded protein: CASSRTGTLSDEQYF.

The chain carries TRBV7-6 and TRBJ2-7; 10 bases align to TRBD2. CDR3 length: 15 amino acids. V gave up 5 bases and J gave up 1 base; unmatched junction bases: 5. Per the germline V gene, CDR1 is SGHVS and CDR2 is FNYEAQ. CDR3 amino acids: CASSPLAGPSYEQYF. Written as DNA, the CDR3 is TGTGCCAGCAGCCCACTAGCGGGGCCGTCCTACGAGCAGTACTTC.

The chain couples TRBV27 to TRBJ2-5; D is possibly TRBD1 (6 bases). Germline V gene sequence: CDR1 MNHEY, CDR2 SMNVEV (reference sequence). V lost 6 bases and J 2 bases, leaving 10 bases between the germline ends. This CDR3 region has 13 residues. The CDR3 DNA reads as TGTGCCAGCAGCCACCAGGGGCAAGAGACCCAGTACTTC. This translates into CASSHQGQETQYF.

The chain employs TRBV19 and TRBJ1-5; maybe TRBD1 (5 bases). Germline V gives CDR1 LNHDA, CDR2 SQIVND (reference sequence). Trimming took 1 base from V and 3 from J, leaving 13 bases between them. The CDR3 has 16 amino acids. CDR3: CASSIGQSLFNQPQHF. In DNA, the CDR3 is TGTGCCAGTAGTATAGGACAGAGCCTATTCAATCAGCCCCAGCATTTT.

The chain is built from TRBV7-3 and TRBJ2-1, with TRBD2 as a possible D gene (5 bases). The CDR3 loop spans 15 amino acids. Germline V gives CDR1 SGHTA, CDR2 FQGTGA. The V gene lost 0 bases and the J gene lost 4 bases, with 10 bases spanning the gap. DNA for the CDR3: TGTGCCAGCAGCTTAACCAGCGGAGATTACAATGAGCAGTTCTTC. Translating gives CASSLTSGDYNEQFF.

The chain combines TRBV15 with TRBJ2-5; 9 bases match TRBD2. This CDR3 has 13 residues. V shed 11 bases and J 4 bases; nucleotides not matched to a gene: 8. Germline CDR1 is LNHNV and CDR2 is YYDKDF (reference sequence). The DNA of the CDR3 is TGTGCCGTGAGAGCGGGGGGCGGAGAGACCCAGTACTTC. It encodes CAVRAGGGETQYF.

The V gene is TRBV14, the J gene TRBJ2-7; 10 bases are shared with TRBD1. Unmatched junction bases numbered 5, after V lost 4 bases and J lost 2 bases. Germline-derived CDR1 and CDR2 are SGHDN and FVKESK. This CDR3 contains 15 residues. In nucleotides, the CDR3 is TGTGCCAGCAGCCGGCCGGGACAGGGGACCTACGAGCAGTACTTC. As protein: CASSRPGQGTYEQYF.

CDR3 protein: CASSLGRGQGYEQYF. As DNA, the CDR3 is TGTGCCAGCAGCTTGGGTCGGGGACAGGGCTACGAGCAGTACTTC. The V gene is TRBV5-4, the J gene TRBJ2-7; 9 positions match TRBD1. CDR3 length equals 15 residues. Germline CDR1 and CDR2: SGHNT and YYREEE (reference sequence). J gave up 3 bases and V 0 bases, and 4 bases lay outside the gene matches.

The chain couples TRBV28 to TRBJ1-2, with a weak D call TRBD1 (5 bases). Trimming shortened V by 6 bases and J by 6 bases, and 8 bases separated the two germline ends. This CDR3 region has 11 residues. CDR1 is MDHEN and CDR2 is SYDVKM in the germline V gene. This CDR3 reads CASRPDNGYTF. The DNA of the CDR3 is TGTGCCAGCAGACCGGACAATGGCTACACCTTC.

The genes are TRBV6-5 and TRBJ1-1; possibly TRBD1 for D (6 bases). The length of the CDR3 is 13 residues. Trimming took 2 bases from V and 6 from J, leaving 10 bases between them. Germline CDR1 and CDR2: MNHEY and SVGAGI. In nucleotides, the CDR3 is TGTGCCAGCAGTTACAACCCAGGGGCTGAAGCTTTCTTT. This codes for CASSYNPGAEAFF.

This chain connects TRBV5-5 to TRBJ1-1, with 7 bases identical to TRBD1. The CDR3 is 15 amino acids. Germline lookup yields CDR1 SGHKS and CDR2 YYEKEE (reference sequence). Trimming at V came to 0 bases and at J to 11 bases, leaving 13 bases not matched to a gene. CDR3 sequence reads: CASSLGLGQTVSAFF. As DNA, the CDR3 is TGTGCCAGCAGCTTGGGTTTGGGACAGACTGTTTCGGCTTTCTTT.

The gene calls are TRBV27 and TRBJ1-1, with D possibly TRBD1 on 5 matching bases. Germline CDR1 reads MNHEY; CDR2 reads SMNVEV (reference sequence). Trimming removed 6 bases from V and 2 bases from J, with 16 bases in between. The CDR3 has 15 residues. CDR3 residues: CASSPMGGGNTEAFF. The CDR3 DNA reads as TGTGCCAGCAGCCCCATGGGGGGGGGTAACACTGAAGCTTTCTTT.

Here the CDR3 reads CASRFAPGTGNELFF. For the CDR3, the DNA is TGCGCCAGCAGGTTTGCCCCCGGGACAGGGAATGAACTGTTTTTT. This rearrangement joins TRBV5-1 to TRBJ1-4; 9 bases agree with TRBD1. In germline, CDR1 is SGHRS, CDR2 YFSETQ. This CDR3 contains 15 residues. V dropped 5 bases and J dropped 12; count of bases not matched to a gene: 14.

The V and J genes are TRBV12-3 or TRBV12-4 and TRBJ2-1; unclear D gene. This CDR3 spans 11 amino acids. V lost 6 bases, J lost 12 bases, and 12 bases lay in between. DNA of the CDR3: TGTGCCAGCAGCTCAAGCCTTGGGCAGTTCTTC. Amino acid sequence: CASSSSLGQFF.

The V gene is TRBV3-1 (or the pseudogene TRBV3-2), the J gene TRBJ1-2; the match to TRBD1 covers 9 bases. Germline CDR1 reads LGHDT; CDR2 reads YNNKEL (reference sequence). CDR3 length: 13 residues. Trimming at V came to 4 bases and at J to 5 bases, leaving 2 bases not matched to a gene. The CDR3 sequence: CASSPGQGYGYTF. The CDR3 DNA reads TGTGCCAGCAGCCCGGGACAGGGTTATGGCTACACCTTC.

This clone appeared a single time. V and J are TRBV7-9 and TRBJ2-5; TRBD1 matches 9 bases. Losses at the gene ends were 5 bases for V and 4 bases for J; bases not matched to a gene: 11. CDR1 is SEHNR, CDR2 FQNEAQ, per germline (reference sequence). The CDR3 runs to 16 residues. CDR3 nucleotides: TGTGCCAGCAGCCCCACATGGGACAGGGAAAGAGAGACCCAGTACTTC. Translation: CASSPTWDRERETQYF.

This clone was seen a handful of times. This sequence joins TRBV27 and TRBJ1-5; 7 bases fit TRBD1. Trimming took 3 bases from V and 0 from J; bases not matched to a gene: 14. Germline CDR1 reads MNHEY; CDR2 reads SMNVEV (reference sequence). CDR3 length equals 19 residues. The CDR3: CASSFGRQGRAYSNQPQHF. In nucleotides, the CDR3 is TGTGCCAGCAGTTTCGGTCGACAGGGTAGGGCCTATAGCAATCAGCCCCAGCATTTT.

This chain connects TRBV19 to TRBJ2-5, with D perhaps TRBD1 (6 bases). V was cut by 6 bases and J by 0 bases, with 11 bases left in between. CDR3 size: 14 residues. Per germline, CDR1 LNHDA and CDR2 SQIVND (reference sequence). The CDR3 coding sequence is TGTGCCAGTAGACGGGACATAAACCAAGAGACCCAGTACTTC. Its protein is CASRRDINQETQYF.

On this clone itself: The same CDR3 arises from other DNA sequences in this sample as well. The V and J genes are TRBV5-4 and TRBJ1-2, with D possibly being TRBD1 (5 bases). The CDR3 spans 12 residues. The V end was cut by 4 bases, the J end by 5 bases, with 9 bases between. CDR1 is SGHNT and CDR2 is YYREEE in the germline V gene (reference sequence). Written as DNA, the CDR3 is TGTGCCAGCAGCGTCGACAGTTATGGCTACACCTTC. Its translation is CASSVDSYGYTF.

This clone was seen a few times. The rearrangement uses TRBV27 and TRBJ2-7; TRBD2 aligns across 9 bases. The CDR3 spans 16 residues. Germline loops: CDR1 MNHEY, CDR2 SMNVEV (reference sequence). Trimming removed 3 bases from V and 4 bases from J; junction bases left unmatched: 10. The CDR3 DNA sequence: TGTGCCAGCAGTTTCCTTGGCGGGAGGGCCAGGTACGAGCAGTACTTC. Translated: CASSFLGGRARYEQYF.

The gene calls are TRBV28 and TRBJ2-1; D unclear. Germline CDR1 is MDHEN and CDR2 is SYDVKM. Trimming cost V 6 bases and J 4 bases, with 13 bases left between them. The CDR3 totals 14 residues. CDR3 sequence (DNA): TGTGCCAGCAGCCCCAGATACCCATACAATGAGCAGTTCTTC. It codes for CASSPRYPYNEQFF.

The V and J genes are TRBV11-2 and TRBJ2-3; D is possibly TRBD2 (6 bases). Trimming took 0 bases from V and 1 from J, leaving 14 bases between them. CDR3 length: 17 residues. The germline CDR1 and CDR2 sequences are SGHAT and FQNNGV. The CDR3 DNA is TGTGCCAGCAGCTTAGATTTAGGGAGGCTACGCACAGATACGCAGTATTTT. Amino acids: CASSLDLGRLRTDTQYF.

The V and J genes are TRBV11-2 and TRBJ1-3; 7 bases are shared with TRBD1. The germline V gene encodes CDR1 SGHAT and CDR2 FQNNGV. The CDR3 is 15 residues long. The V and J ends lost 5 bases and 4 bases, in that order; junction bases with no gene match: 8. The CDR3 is CASSAVAGGGNTIYF. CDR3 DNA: TGTGCCAGCAGCGCCGTGGCAGGGGGGGGAAACACCATATATTTT.

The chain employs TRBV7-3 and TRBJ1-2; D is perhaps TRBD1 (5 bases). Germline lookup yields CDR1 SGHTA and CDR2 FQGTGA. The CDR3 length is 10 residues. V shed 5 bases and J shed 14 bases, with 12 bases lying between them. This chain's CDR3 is CASSSRTQTF. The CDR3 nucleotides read TGTGCCAGCAGCAGTCGGACACAAACCTTC. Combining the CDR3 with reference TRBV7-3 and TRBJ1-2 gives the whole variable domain GAGVSQTPSNKVTEKGKYVELRCDPISGHTALYWYRQSLGQGPEFLIYFQGTGAADDSGLPNDRFFAVRPEGSVSTLKIQRTERGDSAVYLCASSSRTQTFGSGTRLTVV.

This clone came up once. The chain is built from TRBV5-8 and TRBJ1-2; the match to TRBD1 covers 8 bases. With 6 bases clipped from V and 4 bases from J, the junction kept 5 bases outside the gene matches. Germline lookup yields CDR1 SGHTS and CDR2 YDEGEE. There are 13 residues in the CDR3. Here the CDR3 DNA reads TGTGCCAGCACTCCAGGGGGCGGCTATGGCTACACCTTC. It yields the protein CASTPGGGYGYTF.

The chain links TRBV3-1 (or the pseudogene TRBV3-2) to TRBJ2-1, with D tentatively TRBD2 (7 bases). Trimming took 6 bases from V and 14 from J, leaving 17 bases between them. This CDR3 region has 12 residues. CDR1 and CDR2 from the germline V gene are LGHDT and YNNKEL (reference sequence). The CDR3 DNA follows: TGTGCCAGCAGAGACCCGGGGGGCCCCGAGTTCTTC. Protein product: CASRDPGGPEFF.

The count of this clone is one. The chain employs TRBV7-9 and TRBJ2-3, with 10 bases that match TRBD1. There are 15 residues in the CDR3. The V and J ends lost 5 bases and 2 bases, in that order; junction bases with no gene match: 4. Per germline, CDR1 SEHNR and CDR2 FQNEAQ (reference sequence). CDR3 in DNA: TGTGCCAGCAGCGGGACAGGGGACCTCACAGATACGCAGTATTTT. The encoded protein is CASSGTGDLTDTQYF. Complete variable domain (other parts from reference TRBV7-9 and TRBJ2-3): DTGVSQNPRHKITKRGQNVTFRCDPISEHNRLYWYRQTLGQGPEFLTYFQNEAQLEKSRLLSDRFSAERPKGSFSTLEIQRTEQGDSAMYLCASSGTGDLTDTQYFGPGTRLTVL.

This CDR3 is CASRTGSNYGYTF. The CDR3 nucleotides are TGTGCCAGCAGGACAGGGTCCAACTATGGCTACACCTTC. The chain carries TRBV12-3 or TRBV12-4 and TRBJ1-2, with 7 bases identical to TRBD1. With 6 bases clipped from V and 2 bases from J, the junction kept 3 bases outside the gene matches. The CDR3 has 13 residues.

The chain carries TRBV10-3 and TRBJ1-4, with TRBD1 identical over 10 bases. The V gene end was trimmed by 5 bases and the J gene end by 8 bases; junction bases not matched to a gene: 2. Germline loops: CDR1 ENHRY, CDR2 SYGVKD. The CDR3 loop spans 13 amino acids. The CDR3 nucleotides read TGTGCCATCAGTCCGGGACAGGGGGAAAAACTGTTTTTT. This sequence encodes CAISPGQGEKLFF.